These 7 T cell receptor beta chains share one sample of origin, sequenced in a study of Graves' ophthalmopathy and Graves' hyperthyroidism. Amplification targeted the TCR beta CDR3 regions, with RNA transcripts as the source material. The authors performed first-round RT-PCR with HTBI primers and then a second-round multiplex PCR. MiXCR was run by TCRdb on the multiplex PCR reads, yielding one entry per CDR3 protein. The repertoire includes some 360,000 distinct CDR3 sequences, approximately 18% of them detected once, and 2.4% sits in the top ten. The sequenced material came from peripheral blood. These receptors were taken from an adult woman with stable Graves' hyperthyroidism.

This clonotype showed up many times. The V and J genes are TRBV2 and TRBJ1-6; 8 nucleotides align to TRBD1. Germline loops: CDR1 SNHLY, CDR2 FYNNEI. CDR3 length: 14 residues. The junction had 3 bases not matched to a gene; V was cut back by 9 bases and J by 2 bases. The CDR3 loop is CARRTGTYNSPLHF. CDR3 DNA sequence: TGTGCCAGGAGGACAGGGACCTATAATTCACCCCTCCACTTT.

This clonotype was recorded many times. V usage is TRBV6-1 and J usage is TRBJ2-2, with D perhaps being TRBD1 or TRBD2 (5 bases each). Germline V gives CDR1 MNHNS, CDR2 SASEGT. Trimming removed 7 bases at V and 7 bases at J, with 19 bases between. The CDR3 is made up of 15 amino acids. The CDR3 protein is CASNPSGTWGGELFF. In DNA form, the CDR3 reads TGTGCCAGCAACCCTTCAGGGACCTGGGGCGGGGAGCTGTTTTTT.

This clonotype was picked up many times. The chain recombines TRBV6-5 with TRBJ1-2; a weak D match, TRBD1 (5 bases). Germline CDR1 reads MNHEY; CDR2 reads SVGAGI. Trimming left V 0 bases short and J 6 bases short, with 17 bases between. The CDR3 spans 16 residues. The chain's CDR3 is CASSYSYIRRGNGYTF. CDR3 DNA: TGTGCCAGCAGTTACTCTTATATCCGCCGGGGGAATGGCTACACCTTC.

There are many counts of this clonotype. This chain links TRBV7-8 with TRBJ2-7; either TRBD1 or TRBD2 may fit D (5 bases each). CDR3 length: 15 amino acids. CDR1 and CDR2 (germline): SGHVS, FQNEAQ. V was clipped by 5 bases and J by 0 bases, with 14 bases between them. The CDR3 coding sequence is TGTGCCAGCAGCACCAGGGACGGCTCCTCCTACGAGCAGTACTTC. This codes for CASSTRDGSSYEQYF.

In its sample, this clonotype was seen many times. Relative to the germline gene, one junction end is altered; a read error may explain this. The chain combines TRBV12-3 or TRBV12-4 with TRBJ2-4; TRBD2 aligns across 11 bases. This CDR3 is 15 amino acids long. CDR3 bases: TGTGCCAGCAGTCCCGTAGCGGGAGGGCCAGACATTAAGTACTTC. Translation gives CASSPVAGGPDIKYF.

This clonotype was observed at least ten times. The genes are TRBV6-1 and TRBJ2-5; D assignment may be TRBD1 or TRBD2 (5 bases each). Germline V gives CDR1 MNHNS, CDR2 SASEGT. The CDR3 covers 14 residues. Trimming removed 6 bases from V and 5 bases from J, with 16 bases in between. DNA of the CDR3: TGTGCCAGCAGGCCGGGACCGAGTGGGGAGACCCAGTACTTC. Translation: CASRPGPSGETQYF.

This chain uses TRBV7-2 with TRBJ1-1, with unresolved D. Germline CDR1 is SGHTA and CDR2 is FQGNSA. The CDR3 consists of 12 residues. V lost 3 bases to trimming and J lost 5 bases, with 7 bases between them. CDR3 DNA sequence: TGTGCCAGCAGCTTTCCACCAACTGAAGCTTTCTTT. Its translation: CASSFPPTEAFF. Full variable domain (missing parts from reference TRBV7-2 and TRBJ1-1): GAGVSQSPSNKVTEKGKDVELRCDPISGHTALYWYRQSLGQGLEFLIYFQGNSAPDKSGLPSDRFSAERTGGSVSTLTIQRTQQEDSAVYLCASSFPPTEAFFGQGTRLTVV.